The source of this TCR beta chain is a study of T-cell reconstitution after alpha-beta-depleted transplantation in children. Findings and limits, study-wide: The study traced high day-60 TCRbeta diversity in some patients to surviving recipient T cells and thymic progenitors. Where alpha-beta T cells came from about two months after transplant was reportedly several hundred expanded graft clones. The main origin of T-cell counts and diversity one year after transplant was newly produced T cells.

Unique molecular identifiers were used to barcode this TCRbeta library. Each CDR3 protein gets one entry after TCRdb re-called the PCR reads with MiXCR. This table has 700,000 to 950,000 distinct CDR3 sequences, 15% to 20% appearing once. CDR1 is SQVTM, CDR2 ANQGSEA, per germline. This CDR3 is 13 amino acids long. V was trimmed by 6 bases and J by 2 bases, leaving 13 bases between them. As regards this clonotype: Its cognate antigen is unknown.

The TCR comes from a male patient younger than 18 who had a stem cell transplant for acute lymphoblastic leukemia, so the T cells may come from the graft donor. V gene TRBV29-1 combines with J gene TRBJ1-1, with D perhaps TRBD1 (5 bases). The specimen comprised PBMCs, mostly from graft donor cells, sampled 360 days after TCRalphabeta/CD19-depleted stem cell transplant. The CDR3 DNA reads TGCAGCGTGGTATGGGGGACCAACACTGAAGCTTTCTTT. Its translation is CSVVWGTNTEAFF.